Given below is one T cell receptor (beta chain) in context. The data stem from a study of technical replicates of blood from several donors. The method was immunoSEQ multiplex PCR; TCRdb's version includes in-frame clones alone and lacks a portion of them. The sample shows fewer than 100,000 clones, just under 95% of them seen only once. This clonotype was sampled from a human donor in good health. Sample: T cells isolated from PBMCs.

CDR3 sequence: CASSPGQGTEGYTF. CDR3 coding DNA: TGTGCCAGCAGCCCCGGACAGGGAACAGAGGGCTACACCTTC. The chain employs TRBV9 and TRBJ1-2; 8 bases align to TRBD1. With 4 bases clipped from V and 8 bases from J, the junction kept 10 bases outside the gene matches. CDR1 is SGDLS and CDR2 is YYNGEE in the germline V gene. The CDR3 length is 14 residues.